A single sample is the source of the 8 T cell receptor beta chains below, sequenced in a study of blood T cell repertoires in COVID-19. TCRdb keeps only in-frame clones here, not all; method: immunoSEQ multiplex PCR. The sample holds tens of thousands of clones, approximately 85% seen once. The sequencing input was peripheral blood. The receptors originated from a man aged 55 to 70 with acute or convalescent COVID-19.

The chain uses TRBV5-1 and TRBJ2-1, with D hard to call. Germline lookup yields CDR1 SGHRS and CDR2 YFSETQ. V lost 0 bases to trimming and J lost 5 bases, with 12 bases between them. The CDR3 spans 15 residues. CDR3 in amino acids: CASSLEASRDNEQFF. CDR3 sequence (DNA): TGCGCCAGCAGCTTGGAGGCTAGTAGAGACAATGAGCAGTTCTTC. Supplemented by reference TRBV5-1 and TRBJ2-1, the full variable domain reads KAGVTQTPRYLIKTRGQQVTLSCSPISGHRSVSWYQQTPGQGLQFLFEYFSETQRNKGNFPGRFSGRQFSNSRSEMNVSTLELGDSALYLCASSLEASRDNEQFFGPGTRLTVL.

Comment on this clone: At one boundary the junction diverges from the germline segment, which might be a read error. The chain is built from TRBV6-4 and TRBJ1-2; D not resolved. The CDR3 is made up of 15 amino acids. Germline values: CDR1 MRHNA, CDR2 SNTAGT. CDR3 region: CASSVGGGPNYGHTF. The CDR3 DNA is TGTGCCAGCTCAGTGGGTGGAGGCCCTAACTATGGCCACACCTTC.

The chain combines TRBV18 with TRBJ2-2, with D perhaps matching TRBD1 (5 bases). V was shortened by 2 bases and J by 1 base, with 11 bases between the two germline ends. The CDR3 extends over 16 amino acids. CDR1 is KGHSH and CDR2 is LQKENI in the germline V gene. The CDR3 reads CASSPYMTVNTGELFF. CDR3 DNA: TGTGCCAGCTCACCATACATGACAGTGAACACCGGGGAGCTGTTTTTT.

This chain joins TRBV3-1 (or the pseudogene TRBV3-2) and TRBJ2-1, with TRBD2 matching over 13 bases. CDR3 length equals 16 residues. Germline values: CDR1 LGHDT, CDR2 YNNKEL (reference sequence). Trimming at V came to 4 bases and at J to 5 bases, leaving 5 bases not matched to a gene. CDR3 sequence: CASSRGLAGVDNEQFF. The CDR3 DNA follows: TGTGCCAGCAGCCGCGGACTAGCGGGAGTAGACAATGAGCAGTTCTTC.

This chain uses TRBV6-5 with TRBJ1-1, with unresolved D. Per germline, CDR1 MNHEY and CDR2 SVGAGI. The CDR3 is 16 amino acids. With 4 bases removed from V and 0 bases from J, the gap between germline ends came to 15 bases. The chain's CDR3 is CASSSIDTFMNTEAFF. The CDR3 DNA is TGTGCCAGCAGTTCAATAGACACGTTCATGAACACTGAAGCTTTCTTT.

J is TRBJ1-2 and V is TRBV12-3 or TRBV12-4; tentatively, D is TRBD1 (6 bases). This CDR3 is 13 amino acids long. Trimming took 2 bases from V and 8 from J, leaving 12 bases between them. CDR3 protein: CASSLRHQGGYTF. The CDR3 DNA follows: TGTGCCAGCAGTTTACGCCACCAGGGGGGCTACACCTTC.

The chain links TRBV19 to TRBJ2-3, with 8 bases that match TRBD1. This CDR3 spans 13 amino acids. The V gene's germline CDR1 is LNHDA and CDR2 SQIVND (reference sequence). After removal of 5 bases from V and 8 bases from J, the junction contained 6 bases not matched to a gene. The CDR3 bases are TGTGCCAGTAGTGTCTCAGGGGGCGGTACGCAGTATTTT. Protein: CASSVSGGGTQYF. Together with reference TRBV19 and TRBJ2-3, the CDR3 gives the full variable domain: DGGITQSPKYLFRKEGQNVTLSCEQNLNHDAMYWYRQDPGQGLRLIYYSQIVNDFQKGDIAEGYSVSREKKESFPLTVTSAQKNPTAFYLCASSVSGGGTQYFGPGTRLTVL.

The V call is TRBV2, the J call TRBJ2-7; TRBD2 aligns across 9 bases. Germline V gene data show CDR1 as SNHLY and CDR2 as FYNNEI. The trim removed 5 bases at V and 1 base at J, leaving 3 bases unmatched. This CDR3 region has 14 residues. The CDR3: CASSSSGNSYEQYF. CDR3 in DNA: TGTGCCAGCAGTTCTAGCGGGAATTCCTACGAGCAGTACTTC.